This entry lists 6 T cell receptor beta chains sequenced from one sample in a study of blood T cell repertoires in COVID-19 (dated by TCRdb to about 2020). The method behind the library was the immunoSEQ multiplex PCR assay. The source is immuneACCESS, and TCRdb retained only in-frame sequences with V and J called. Part of the clones is not carried over; for the studies checked, unresolved V genes explain less than half of this, and the remainder is unexplained. For this sample the table gives roughly 230,000 clones, of which about four fifths were detected only once. Together, the top ten hold 3% to 4% of the sample. Sample: peripheral blood. The origin of the receptors is an elderly woman with acute or convalescent COVID-19.

The rearrangement joins TRBV2 to TRBJ2-3, with 9 bases fitting TRBD2. The trim removed 6 bases at V and 6 bases at J, leaving 19 bases unmatched. The CDR3 length is 18 residues. Germline V lookup: CDR1 SNHLY, CDR2 FYNNEI. CDR3 sequence reads: CASRGGPGISGGRDTQYF. Here the CDR3 DNA reads TGTGCCAGCAGGGGTGGCCCGGGGATTAGCGGGGGCCGGGATACGCAGTATTTT.

The rearrangement joins TRBV27 to TRBJ2-1; possibly TRBD1 for D (5 bases). The V and J ends lost 8 bases and 8 bases respectively, with 16 bases between them. The germline CDR1 and CDR2 sequences are MNHEY and SMNVEV (reference sequence). The CDR3 extends over 13 amino acids. The CDR3 nucleotides are TGTGCCAGCGGGTTAGCAGGGAAATATGAGCAGTTCTTC. Translated: CASGLAGKYEQFF.

This chain uses TRBV27 with TRBJ2-7, with D perhaps TRBD2 (6 bases). The CDR3 spans 14 residues. V was cut by 8 bases and J by 3 bases, with 17 bases left in between. Germline V CDR1 and CDR2: MNHEY, SMNVEV (reference sequence). For the CDR3, the DNA is TGTGCCAGCGGGCTCGGGCGGGGTAGCTACGAGCAGTACTTC. Translating it yields CASGLGRGSYEQYF.

The chain uses TRBV3-1 (or the pseudogene TRBV3-2) and TRBJ2-2; maybe TRBD2 (7 bases). This CDR3 is 15 amino acids long. V lost 6 bases and J lost 3, with 14 bases in between. Per germline, CDR1 LGHDT and CDR2 YNNKEL (reference sequence). The CDR3 bases are TGTGCCAGCAGAGGAGGGGGGGCGGACACCGGGGAGCTGTTTTTT. As protein: CASRGGGADTGELFF.

This rearrangement joins TRBV4-3 to TRBJ1-2; D is unclear. From germline, CDR1 is LGHNA and CDR2 YSLEER. The V gene lost 0 bases and the J gene lost 4 bases, with 15 bases spanning the gap. This CDR3 has 16 residues. Here the CDR3 DNA reads TGCGCCAGCAGCCAAGACCAATCAGGATTGGTCTATGGCTACACCTTC. It is translated as CASSQDQSGLVYGYTF.

The chain combines TRBV5-6 with TRBJ2-3; the match to TRBD1 covers 10 bases. V lost 0 bases, J lost 2 bases, and 3 bases stayed unmatched. There are 16 residues in the CDR3. In germline, CDR1 is SGHDT, CDR2 YYEEEE. The CDR3 DNA follows: TGTGCCAGCAGCTTGGGGACAGGGGGATCCACAGATACGCAGTATTTT. It translates to CASSLGTGGSTDTQYF.